The 17 T cell receptor beta chains below were found in one sample sequenced in a study of T cell repertoires in cytomegalovirus infection. TCRdb reprocessed the reads via MiXCR and lists one record per CDR3 protein. This table holds roughly 300,000 distinct CDR3 sequences, about 25% found once. The sequenced sample consisted of PBMCs. The receptors were sampled from a human donor in good health (CMV status not recorded). Some clones in this sample may be carry-over from other donors' samples.

The table lists this clonotype with many counts. The gene calls are TRBV12-3 or TRBV12-4 and TRBJ2-1, with 7 bases identical to TRBD2. V was pared by 6 bases and J by 1 base, with 6 bases of the junction left unmatched. CDR3 length: 15 amino acids. The DNA for the CDR3 is TGTGCCAGCAGCCCGGGAGCGGGATCCTACAATGAGCAGTTCTTC. Translation: CASSPGAGSYNEQFF.

The chain links TRBV11-2 to TRBJ2-1, with D hard to call. Trimming pared 0 bases from V and 5 bases from J, leaving 14 bases between. CDR1 SGHAT and CDR2 FQNNGV come from the germline V gene. CDR3 length: 16 residues. This CDR3 reads CASSLDRANWNNEQFF. DNA of the CDR3: TGTGCCAGCAGCTTAGATCGGGCTAACTGGAACAATGAGCAGTTCTTC. Full variable domain (rest looked up from reference TRBV11-2 and TRBJ2-1): EAGVAQSPRYKIIEKRQSVAFWCNPISGHATLYWYQQILGQGPKLLIQFQNNGVVDDSQLPKDRFSAERLKGVDSTLKIQPAKLEDSAVYLCASSLDRANWNNEQFFGPGTRLTVL.

The chain links TRBV5-4 to TRBJ2-2; D perhaps matches TRBD1 (5 bases). V was shortened by 4 bases and J by 5 bases, with 18 bases between the two germline ends. CDR3 length: 16 residues. The V gene's germline CDR1 is SGHNT and CDR2 YYREEE (reference sequence). The DNA for the CDR3 is TGTGCCAGCAGCCCTGGCGGTCAGGGTGGGACCGGGGAGCTGTTTTTT. Translating it yields CASSPGGQGGTGELFF.

This clonotype was detected many times. V is TRBV7-2 and J is TRBJ2-5; TRBD2 matches at 12 bases. V shed 5 bases and J 5 bases; nucleotides not matched to a gene: 9. This CDR3 region has 16 residues. Looked up from germline, CDR1 is SGHTA and CDR2 is FQGNSA. CDR3 DNA: TGTGCCAGCAGCAACGGACTAGCGGGAACCTCTGAGACCCAGTACTTC. Its translation is CASSNGLAGTSETQYF.

This chain uses TRBV20-1 with TRBJ1-5; possible D gene TRBD1, 5 bases. The CDR3 runs to 14 residues. CDR1 and CDR2 from the germline V gene are DFQATT and SNEGSKA (reference sequence). Trimming removed 6 bases from V and 3 bases from J, with 15 bases in between. The CDR3 region has the DNA TGCAGTGCCCGATCGGGAGGGGACAATCAGCCCCAGCATTTT. It encodes CSARSGGDNQPQHF.

There are a few counts of this clonotype. The gene calls are TRBV9 and TRBJ2-6; no clear D. Trimming took 0 bases from V and 0 from J, leaving 4 bases between them. The germline V gene has CDR1 SGDLS and CDR2 YYNGEE. CDR3 length: 15 residues. Here the CDR3 reads CASSVAGSGANVLTF. CDR3 nucleotides: TGTGCCAGCAGCGTAGCCGGCTCTGGGGCCAACGTCCTGACTTTC.

This clonotype was counted ten times or more. The chain uses TRBV11-3 and TRBJ2-1; no clear D. The V end lost 4 bases, the J end lost 10 bases, and 14 bases lay between the germline ends. There are 13 residues in the CDR3. Germline CDR1 reads SGHNT; CDR2 reads YENEEA. The CDR3 here is CASSSSGPTEQFF. CDR3 nucleotide sequence: TGTGCCAGCAGCTCTTCGGGCCCGACCGAGCAGTTCTTC.

This clonotype was picked up a small number of times. The gene calls are TRBV6-6 and TRBJ1-2; D gene ambiguous. The CDR3 is 13 residues long. Trimming shortened V by 1 base and J by 7 bases, and 10 bases separated the two germline ends. Germline lookup yields CDR1 MNHNY and CDR2 SVGAGI (reference sequence). CDR3: CASSYWQDAGYTF. Here the CDR3 DNA reads TGTGCCAGCAGTTACTGGCAGGATGCTGGCTACACCTTC.

The chain joins TRBV2 to TRBJ1-5, with a weak D call TRBD1 (6 bases). Trimming left V 9 bases short and J 5 bases short, with 11 bases between. This CDR3 has 12 amino acids. Germline V gives CDR1 SNHLY, CDR2 FYNNEI. CDR3 in DNA: TGTGCCAGTGGCAGGGGTGATCAGCCCCAGCATTTT. It encodes CASGRGDQPQHF.

The rearrangement uses TRBV19 and TRBJ2-6; D is possibly TRBD1 (5 bases). The CDR3 has 14 residues. Deletions cut 4 bases from V and 1 base from J, with 5 bases between. Germline loops: CDR1 LNHDA, CDR2 SQIVND (reference sequence). CDR3 sequence reads: CASSKGSGANVLTF. The DNA of the CDR3 is TGTGCCAGTAGTAAGGGGTCTGGGGCCAACGTCCTGACTTTC.

This clonotype came up a few times. This chain connects TRBV7-9 to TRBJ1-2; D gene unclear. Germline V gene lookup returns CDR1 SEHNR and CDR2 FQNEAQ (reference sequence). The germline V and J ends were trimmed by 3 bases and 3 bases, with 8 bases remaining between them. This CDR3 comprises 13 residues. This chain's CDR3 is CASSFRDHYGYTF. For the CDR3, the DNA is TGTGCCAGCAGCTTCAGAGACCACTATGGCTACACCTTC.

The J gene is TRBJ2-3, the V gene TRBV20-1, with 8 bases lining up with TRBD2. Per the germline V gene, CDR1 is DFQATT and CDR2 is SNEGSKA (reference sequence). The CDR3 is 17 residues long. Losses at the gene ends were 5 bases for V and 2 bases for J; bases not matched to a gene: 15. The DNA of the CDR3 is TGCAGTGCTGACTCATCCCAGCTAGCGGGTATCACAGATACGCAGTATTTT. This codes for CSADSSQLAGITDTQYF.

This clonotype was picked up a small number of times. The chain links TRBV5-5 to TRBJ2-1; D not resolved. Germline CDR1 and CDR2: SGHKS and YYEKEE (reference sequence). Deletions cut 0 bases from V and 11 bases from J, with 9 bases between. This CDR3 spans 12 amino acids. The DNA for the CDR3 is TGTGCCAGCAGCTTGGAAGACCCTAAGCAGTTCTTC. As protein: CASSLEDPKQFF. The variable domain in full, with the rest retrieved from reference TRBV5-5 and TRBJ2-1, is DAGVTQSPTHLIKTRGQQVTLRCSPISGHKSVSWYQQVLGQGPQFIFQYYEKEERGRGNFPDRFSARQFPNYSSELNVNALLLGDSALYLCASSLEDPKQFFGPGTRLTVL.

This clonotype showed up many times. V usage is TRBV28 and J usage is TRBJ2-1; a weak D match, TRBD1 (5 bases). Trimming took 8 bases from V and 0 from J, leaving 11 bases between them. Looked up from germline, CDR1 is MDHEN and CDR2 is SYDVKM. The CDR3 runs 14 residues. The CDR3 nucleotides are TGTGCCAGCCCCACAGGTTTCTCCTACAATGAGCAGTTCTTC. This encodes CASPTGFSYNEQFF.

This clonotype has at least ten counts. J is TRBJ2-6 and V is TRBV7-2; no firm D call. The CDR3 contains 14 residues. Germline loops: CDR1 SGHTA, CDR2 FQGNSA. V lost 5 bases and J lost 1, with 6 bases in between. The CDR3 region is CASSTKSGANVLTF. The CDR3 nucleotides read TGTGCCAGCAGCACTAAGTCTGGGGCCAACGTCCTGACTTTC.

This chain uses TRBV18 with TRBJ2-5; D unclear. Trimming stripped 1 base from V and 2 bases from J, with 11 bases between. This CDR3 contains 15 residues. Germline-derived CDR1 and CDR2 are KGHSH and LQKENI. The DNA of the CDR3 is TGTGCCAGCTCACCACTGCACAATCCGCAAGAGACCCAGTACTTC. Protein product: CASSPLHNPQETQYF.

In its sample, this clonotype was seen a few times. This rearrangement joins TRBV29-1 to TRBJ2-1, with TRBD2 matching over 10 bases. V was pared by 6 bases and J by 9 bases, with 14 bases of the junction left unmatched. The germline gives CDR1 SQVTM, CDR2 ANQGSEA. The CDR3 extends over 15 amino acids. CDR3 DNA: TGCAGCGTCGGGGTATCTAGCGGGAGTATTAGTGAGCAGTTCTTC. Its protein is CSVGVSSGSISEQFF.